The next 8 T cell receptor beta chains were all read from a single sample in a study of brain T cells in children with intractable seizures. The time point: blood from clinic visit 5 months post-surgery; TSC patient then seizure free. Assay used: immunoSEQ multiplex PCR; TCRdb lists only in-frame clones, some missing. The sample shows under 400,000 clones, 93% of them seen only once. Specimen: peripheral blood, collected 5 to 6 months after surgery. Receptors were obtained from a boy under three years old with tuberous sclerosis and intractable seizures.

The V and J genes are TRBV19 and TRBJ2-7; the D call may be TRBD1 or TRBD2 (5 bases each). CDR1 is LNHDA, CDR2 SQIVND, per germline (reference sequence). V lost 4 bases, J lost 5 bases, and 12 bases lay in between. This CDR3 comprises 13 residues. This chain's CDR3 is CASSKDGADEQYF. The CDR3 nucleotides are TGTGCCAGTAGTAAAGACGGGGCAGACGAGCAGTACTTC.

This chain links TRBV5-1 with TRBJ2-3, with 7 nucleotides matching TRBD1. Trimming at V came to 2 bases and at J to 3 bases, leaving 6 bases not matched to a gene. Germline V gene data show CDR1 as SGHRS and CDR2 as YFSETQ. The CDR3 is made up of 15 amino acids. The DNA of the CDR3 is TGCGCCAGCAGCTTTGGACAGGAAGGAACAGATACGCAGTATTTT. This codes for CASSFGQEGTDTQYF.

The chain couples TRBV6-2 or TRBV6-3 to TRBJ1-2; D not resolved. CDR1 and CDR2 from the germline V gene are MNHEY and SVGEGT. Trimming took off 7 bases at V and 8 bases at J, with 14 bases between the two ends. The CDR3 length is 12 residues. The CDR3 sequence: CASTPGSMGYTF. CDR3 nucleotides: TGTGCCAGCACCCCGGGTAGTATGGGCTACACCTTC.

The V call is TRBV15, the J call TRBJ1-2, with 12 bases identical to TRBD1. Per the germline V gene, CDR1 is LNHNV and CDR2 is YYDKDF (reference sequence). The CDR3 loop spans 14 amino acids. J was trimmed by 7 bases and V by 3 bases; bases with no gene match: 3. As DNA, the CDR3 is TGTGCCACCAGCAGGGGACAGGGGGCGCGTGGCTACACCTTC. Translation: CATSRGQGARGYTF.

This clone was seen a handful of times. The same CDR3 can be traced to other DNA sequences in this sample. The chain uses TRBV6-5 and TRBJ2-7; 10 nucleotides agree with TRBD1. The V gene's germline CDR1 is MNHEY and CDR2 SVGAGI. J lost 1 base, V lost 5 bases, and 2 bases had no gene match. CDR3 length: 14 residues. CDR3 DNA: TGTGCCAGCAGTAGGACAGGGGGATCCTACGAGCAGTACTTC. Translating gives CASSRTGGSYEQYF.

The chain carries TRBV2 and TRBJ2-7; 8 bases match TRBD1. This CDR3 comprises 13 residues. With V trimmed by 3 bases and J by 4 bases, 2 bases remained unmatched. The germline V gene has CDR1 SNHLY and CDR2 FYNNEI. CDR3 sequence: CASSEDRAYEQYF. The CDR3 nucleotides read TGTGCCAGCAGTGAGGACAGGGCTTACGAGCAGTACTTC.

The rearrangement uses TRBV9 and TRBJ2-5, with D tentatively TRBD1 (6 bases). Trimming removed 2 bases from V and 0 bases from J, with 11 bases in between. From germline, CDR1 is SGDLS and CDR2 YYNGEE. This CDR3 comprises 15 residues. CDR3 nucleotide sequence: TGTGCCAGCAGCGTTGGACAGAAGTACCAAGAGACCCAGTACTTC. This translates into CASSVGQKYQETQYF.

The V call is TRBV3-1 (or the pseudogene TRBV3-2), the J call TRBJ2-7; D gene unclear. The V end was cut by 2 bases, the J end by 4 bases, with 6 bases between. This CDR3 has 12 residues. CDR1 is LGHDT and CDR2 is YNNKEL in the germline V gene (reference sequence). The CDR3 here is CASSQSAYEQYF. The CDR3 coding sequence is TGTGCCAGCAGCCAAAGTGCGTACGAGCAGTACTTC.